The source of this T cell receptor (beta chain) is a study of identical twins. Study results and limitations: With beta out-of-frame sequences, excess sharing by twins was weaker.

TCRdb redid the calling of the 5' RACE reads with MiXCR, one entry per CDR3 protein. The data show fewer than 800,000 distinct CDR3 sequences, around 7.5% seen once. Only a few counts were recorded for this clonotype. The antigen is undetermined. The sample was also reused in another study, on yellow fever vaccine responses in identical twins.

Sequencing was done on a sample of PBMCs. The TCR was taken from a woman under 30 in good health.

Here the CDR3 DNA reads TGTGCCACCAGTGATTTATCGGCAGGGTCAGAGACCCAGTACTTC. This sequence encodes CATSDLSAGSETQYF. The chain combines TRBV24-1 with TRBJ2-5, with D possibly TRBD1 on 5 matching bases. Per germline, CDR1 KGHDR and CDR2 SFDVKD. Trimming shortened V by 1 base and J by 4 bases, and 12 bases separated the two germline ends. The CDR3 covers 15 residues.